The source of this TCR beta chain is a study of T cells in Graves' hyperthyroidism and ophthalmopathy. The V and J ends lost 0 bases and 5 bases respectively, with 14 bases between them. CDR1 SGHRS and CDR2 YFSETQ come from the germline V gene. This CDR3 has 15 amino acids. Disease duration under 2 months; hyperthyroidism patients were aged 18 to 65. Study-wide results and limits: Ophthalmopathy was model-predicted a median roughly 6.2 months pre-onset. Blood also contained most expanded thyroid clonotypes above 0.001.

RNA transcripts served as the template for amplifying TCR beta CDR3 regions. HTBI primers were the set used in a first-round RT-PCR of the TCR CDR3. TCRdb reprocessed the multiplex PCR reads via MiXCR and lists one record per CDR3 protein. The sample has around 450,000 distinct CDR3 sequences, approximately 14% seen once; the top ten hold around 14%. This clonotype has at least ten counts. The antigen is unknown. The receptor comes from a woman between 18 and 29 years old with Graves' hyperthyroidism. The rearrangement joins TRBV5-1 to TRBJ1-1; D remains unclear. The sequenced material came from blood. DNA for the CDR3: TGCGCCAGCAGCTTGGCTGGGGAGGTTGTAACTGAAGCTTTCTTT. It encodes CASSLAGEVVTEAFF.